The sequence of this T cell receptor beta chain was determined in a study of technical replicates of blood from a handful of donors. The V gene's germline CDR1 is SGDLS and CDR2 YYNGEE. The CDR3 extends over 15 amino acids. Trimming stripped 2 bases from V and 0 bases from J, with 11 bases between. The method was immunoSEQ multiplex PCR; TCRdb's version includes in-frame clones alone and lacks a portion of them. The data contain under 75,000 clones, roughly 94% of them singletons. The chain has TRBV9 and TRBJ1-1; D is unresolved. This TCR came from a human donor in good health. The specimen was T cells isolated from PBMCs. This CDR3 reads CASSVSGNMNTEAFF. CDR3 coding DNA: TGTGCCAGCAGCGTTTCGGGAAACATGAACACTGAAGCTTTCTTT.